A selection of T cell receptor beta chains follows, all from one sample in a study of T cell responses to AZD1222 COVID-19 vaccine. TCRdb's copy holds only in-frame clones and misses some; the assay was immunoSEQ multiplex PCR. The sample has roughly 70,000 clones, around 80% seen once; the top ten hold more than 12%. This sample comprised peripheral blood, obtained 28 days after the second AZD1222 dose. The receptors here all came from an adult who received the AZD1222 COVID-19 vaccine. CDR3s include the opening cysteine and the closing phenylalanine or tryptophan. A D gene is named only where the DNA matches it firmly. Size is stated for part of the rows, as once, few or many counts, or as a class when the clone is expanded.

CDR3: CASSLASPPSNEKLFF
DNA: TGCGCCAGCAGCTTGGCCTCTCCCCCCAGTAATGAAAAACTGTTTTTT
D: NA
V: TRBV5-1
size: NA
J: TRBJ1-4

CDR3: CASSERTGLDSPLHF
DNA: TGTGCCAGCAGCGAACGGACAGGTTTGGATTCACCCCTCCACTTT
D: TRBD1
V: TRBV9
size: once
J: TRBJ1-6

CDR3: CSASPRGGAQNEKLFF
DNA: TGCAGTGCTAGTCCCCGGGGAGGGGCACAAAATGAAAAACTGTTTTTT
D: NA
V: TRBV20-1
size: NA
J: TRBJ1-4

CDR3: CASSSQRSYEQYF
DNA: TGTGCCAGCAGCTCCCAGAGAAGCTACGAGCAGTACTTC
D: NA
V: TRBV11-2
size: NA
J: TRBJ2-7

CDR3: CASQDRDKGEQYF
DNA: TGTGCCAGCCAGGACAGGGATAAGGGCGAGCAGTACTTC
D: TRBD1
V: TRBV19
size: NA
J: TRBJ2-7

CDR3: CASSTRTGDDEQYF
DNA: TGTGCCAGCAGCACCCGAACAGGGGATGACGAGCAGTACTTC
D: TRBD1
V: TRBV9
size: NA
J: TRBJ2-7

CDR3: CASSQRTYTETQYF
DNA: TGCGCCAGCAGCCAAAGGACATACACCGAGACCCAGTACTTC
D: NA
V: TRBV5-1
size: NA
J: TRBJ2-5

CDR3: CAWSQGFYGYTF
DNA: TGTGCCTGGAGTCAAGGTTTCTATGGCTACACCTTC
D: NA
V: TRBV30
size: NA
J: TRBJ1-2

CDR3: CASSSGQPMTQYF
DNA: TGTGCCAGCAGCTCCGGACAGCCCATGACCCAGTACTTC
D: NA
V: TRBV28
size: NA
J: TRBJ2-5

CDR3: CASSQTGGLAKNIQYF
DNA: TGTGCCAGCAGCCAAACGGGGGGGCTAGCCAAAAACATTCAGTACTTC
D: TRBD2
V: TRBV3-1/TRBV3-2
size: NA
J: TRBJ2-4

CDR3: CASSGPGTGVSYEQYF
DNA: TGTGCCAGCAGTGGGCCCGGGACAGGGGTCTCCTACGAGCAGTACTTC
D: TRBD1
V: TRBV6-6
size: few
J: TRBJ2-7

CDR3: CASRGGGGAKETQYF
DNA: TGTGCCAGCAGGGGGGGTGGCGGGGCGAAAGAGACCCAGTACTTC
D: NA
V: TRBV6-5
size: once
J: TRBJ2-5

CDR3: CASSLGYGYTF
DNA: TGTGCCAGCAGCTTGGGCTATGGCTACACCTTC
D: NA
V: TRBV5-4
size: NA
J: TRBJ1-2

CDR3: CATPPAKPPSYEQYF
DNA: TGTGCCACCCCCCCAGCCAAACCCCCGAGCTACGAGCAGTACTTC
D: NA
V: TRBV24-1
size: NA
J: TRBJ2-7

CDR3: CATSRDFRETQYF
DNA: TGTGCCACCAGCAGAGATTTTCGGGAGACCCAGTACTTC
D: NA
V: TRBV15
size: few
J: TRBJ2-5

CDR3: CASSQVLAGGYQPQHF
DNA: TGCGCCAGCAGCCAAGTGTTAGCAGGGGGCTATCAGCCCCAGCATTTT
D: TRBD1
V: TRBV4-1
size: NA
J: TRBJ1-5

CDR3: CASSQSVGGTEAFF
DNA: TGTGCCAGCAGTCAAAGCGTGGGGGGCACTGAAGCTTTCTTT
D: NA
V: TRBV6-5
size: NA
J: TRBJ1-1

CDR3: CASSRQGFDEQYF
DNA: TGTGCCAGCTCACGACAGGGTTTCGACGAGCAGTACTTC
D: TRBD1
V: TRBV18
size: NA
J: TRBJ2-7

CDR3: CASRPTRAANYGYTF
DNA: TGTGCCAGCAGACCAACAAGGGCAGCTAACTATGGCTACACCTTC
D: NA
V: TRBV6-5
size: few
J: TRBJ1-2

CDR3: CASSPGPGGSYGYTF
DNA: TGTGCCAGCAGCCCTGGGCCAGGGGGTAGCTATGGCTACACCTTC
D: TRBD1
V: TRBV7-3
size: once
J: TRBJ1-2

CDR3: CASSEFTLSPQHF
DNA: TGCGCCAGCAGTGAGTTTACCCTCTCGCCCCAGCATTTT
D: NA
V: TRBV10-2
size: NA
J: TRBJ1-5

CDR3: CASSIGTRTGGTEAFF
DNA: TGTGCCAGTAGTATAGGGACCCGGACTGGGGGCACTGAAGCTTTCTTT
D: NA
V: TRBV19
size: few
J: TRBJ1-1

CDR3: CASSLGEGVYGYTF
DNA: TGTGCCAGCAGCTTAGGTGAGGGTGTCTATGGCTACACCTTC
D: NA
V: TRBV7-9
size: NA
J: TRBJ1-2

CDR3: CSAVDRQNSEAFF
DNA: TGCAGCGCAGTGGACAGGCAGAACTCTGAAGCTTTCTTT
D: TRBD1
V: TRBV29-1
size: NA
J: TRBJ1-1

CDR3: CASSPDIGNSPLHF
DNA: TGTGCCAGCAGCCCTGATATCGGGAATTCACCCCTCCACTTT
D: NA
V: TRBV7-9
size: NA
J: TRBJ1-6